This is a list of T cell receptor beta chains from one sample in a study of cytomegalovirus exposure and HLA in healthy donors. Sequencing used immunoSEQ multiplex PCR; TCRdb keeps in-frame clones, though not all of them. The table shows about 180,000 clones, with 79% occurring only once. Sequenced material: PBMCs. The receptors were sampled from a woman between 40 and 55 years old in good health and CMV-seronegative. Both conserved end residues are part of each CDR3. A D gene is named only where the DNA matches it firmly. Not all rows give a size; the values are once, few, many and, for expanded clones, a class.

D	V	J	size	DNA	CDR3
.	TRBV9	TRBJ1-6	.	TGTGCCAGCAGCCCCCTATCGAATTCACCCCTCCACTTT	CASSPLSNSPLHF
TRBD2	TRBV7-3	TRBJ2-3	once	TGTGCCAGCAGCTTGACACAGGGACTAGCGGGGACAGATACGCAGTATTTT	CASSLTQGLAGTDTQYF
.	TRBV7-2	TRBJ2-2	.	TGTGCCAGCAGCTTAGGCAGGGAGGAGCTGTTTTTT	CASSLGREELFF
TRBD1	TRBV30	TRBJ2-7	.	TGTGCCTGGAGTGTCGGACAGGGATTCTACGAGCAGTACTTC	CAWSVGQGFYEQYF
TRBD2	TRBV10-3	TRBJ2-1	.	TGTGCCATCAGGGAGCGGGAAGAATACCACAATGAGCAGTTCTTC	CAIREREEYHNEQFF
TRBD2	TRBV5-1	TRBJ2-7	.	TGCGCCAGCAGCTGGACCGGGACTACAGACTACGAGCAGTACTTC	CASSWTGTTDYEQYF
TRBD2	TRBV5-6	TRBJ2-5	.	TGTGCCAGCAGCTCCCGGACTAGTCCGGAAGAGACCCAGTACTTC	CASSSRTSPEETQYF
TRBD2	TRBV5-1	TRBJ2-1	.	TGCGCCAGCAGCCAGAGACTAGCGGGGCGATACAATGAGCAGTTCTTC	CASSQRLAGRYNEQFF
TRBD2	TRBV4-2	TRBJ2-2	.	TGTGCCAGCAGCCAAGGACGACTAGCGGGCAGAGACACCGGGGAGCTGTTTTTT	CASSQGRLAGRDTGELFF
.	TRBV28	TRBJ2-5	once	TGTGCCAGCAGTTTGTCCGCCCCGGGTCAAGAGACCCAGTACTTC	CASSLSAPGQETQYF
TRBD2	TRBV7-9	TRBJ2-3	.	TGTGCCAGCAGCTTAGCTAGCGGGGGGGGTTATACGCAGTATTTT	CASSLASGGGYTQYF
TRBD1	TRBV6-5	TRBJ2-5	few	TGTGCCAGCAGTTATTTGGGACAGGGGGCAGGAGAGACCCAGTACTTC	CASSYLGQGAGETQYF